This record covers a single TCR beta chain. This receptor's antigen is unknown. No clone much larger than this one lies a single base away; base qualities are absent. The immunoSEQ hsTCRB assay version 4 in survey mode was used to sequence TCRbeta repertoires from genomic DNA. For TCRbeta sequencing, genomic DNA was diluted to 9.5 to 10 ng/uL, with up to 1 ug used per sample. The authors' analysis ran thus. TCRbeta data analysis was done in ImmunoSeq Analyzer 3.0, and diversity was calculated on productive nucleotide rearrangements. The improved Chao index was used to estimate lower-bound TCR diversity, and the Gini coefficient was used to estimate clonality using the Immunarch R package. Different nucleotide rearrangements encoding the same CDR3beta amino acid sequence were counted as distinct clonotypes. Differential abundance analysis found TCRbeta sequences that were significantly enriched in antigen-responding cells compared with anti-CD3/anti-CD28-activated cells. GLIPH2 grouped TCRs by predicted peptide-MHC specificity, both within each participant and across combined participant data sets. TCRdb provides this immuneACCESS table in a form limited to in-frame rearrangements. Some clones are lacking; in checked studies, under half of them reflect an unresolved V gene, and why the rest are absent is not known. Clone size and the V and J calls come from that table; the DNA yielded D and trimming. This sample holds roughly 7,500 clones; less than 75% were observed only once. The top ten hold 15% to 20% of the sample.

The germline V gene (reference sequence) specifies LNHDA as CDR1 and SQIVND as CDR2. Including cysteine and phenylalanine, the CDR3 has 12 amino acids. Only the CDR3 portion is preserved as DNA: 36 bases, with reading frame beginning at the first base. V loses 4 bases of germline sequence and J loses 8 bases, and the interval between the two ends is 11 bases. The data originate from a study of persistence of HIV-infected CD4 T cells (TCRdb year 2020). About the study as a whole: The median time the participants had spent on suppressive ART was 8 years. Peripheral blood samples of up to roughly 180 mL were taken at multiple time points, with the exception of two participants who underwent leukapheresis at a single time point. CMV- and HIV-1 Gag-responding CD4+ T cells were isolated from ART-treated individuals so that antigen-driven clonal expansion of HIV-1-infected cells could be examined. TCRbeta sequencing assessed the clonality of all cells in each sorted population, while proviral sequencing assessed the clonality of infected cells. The TCR cluster analysis across participants included 8 or 9 participants for CMV and 6 or 7 participants for Gag.

Results and caveats for the whole study, not just this receptor: Bulk TCR analyses could not be limited to the rare CMV-responding cells that actually contained HIV-1 proviruses. TCRbeta richness in CMV- and Gag-responding cells was significantly lower than in anti-CD3/anti-CD28-responding cells; CMV-responding cells had higher oligoclonality than CD3/CD28-stimulated and Gag-responding cells. TCR oligoclonality correlated with proviral oligoclonality within the same sorted populations. Only a small number of individuals took part in the study, and only a limited range of antigens was tested. Antigen-responding cells were enriched for expanded CDR3beta sequences that were degenerate, which suggests that CD4+ responses to CMV and Gag underwent convergent selection.

The label giving this sample's treatment or condition can be read as: suppressive antiretroviral therapy. Lysates of CMV-infected fibroblasts at around 10 ug/mL were used to stimulate the cells. CD4+ T cells that responded were sorted based on upregulation of both CD40 ligand and CD69. Participants were HIV-1-infected adults who started suppressive ART during chronic infection. Plasma HIV-1 RNA had been undetectable (below 50 copies/mL) in participants for at least 4 years. To be included, a participant needed positive CMV serology and a CD4+ T cell count above 400 cells/uL. Before stimulation, PBMCs were isolated using density centrifugation and depleted of CD8+ T cells. Stimulation of CD8-depleted PBMCs was carried out for about 19 hours with anti-CD28/CD49d costimulation, CD40-blocking antibody and enfuvirtide, to prevent new infections. Cell sorting was done on a Beckman Coulter MoFlo Legacy or XDP sorter, and dead cells were excluded with propidium iodide. Genomic DNA was extracted with the QIAamp DNA Mini Kit for samples above one million cells, otherwise with the Quick-DNA Microprep Kit.

The chain couples TRBV19 to TRBJ1-2; a tentative D call is TRBD1 (5 bases match). The input for sequencing was CD4+ T cells sorted from PBMCs after approximately 19-hour stimulation, taken from a patient who received antiretroviral therapy. The cell subset or site label of this sample denotes: CD40L+CD69+ CD4 T cells responding to CMV lysate. This clonotype was obtained from an adult man with HIV who was CMV-seropositive. The DNA is as follows: TGTGCCAGTAGTAACCAGGGATGGGGCTACACCTTC. Its translation reads: CASSNQGWGYTF.